This is a list of T cell receptor beta chains from one sample in a study of shared clonotypes between healthy human individuals. Produced via immunoSEQ multiplex PCR; TCRdb's table is partial and in-frame only. This table has about 1.1 million clones, 70% to 80% appearing once. The specimen was memory CD4+ T cells from PBMCs. The receptor set was obtained from a man between 18 and 29 years old in good health. Some clones in this sample may be carry-over from other donors' samples. Each CDR3 is given with its conserved first and last residue. The D gene is left open where the match is weak. The listing skips clone size in some rows; elsewhere it reads once, few, many or a size class.

j_call,d_call,v_call,clone_size,cdr3_aa,cdr3_nt
TRBJ1-5,TRBD1,TRBV29-1,-,CSVWTGYSNQPQHF,TGCAGCGTCTGGACAGGGTATAGCAATCAGCCCCAGCATTTT
TRBJ2-2,TRBD2,TRBV2,-,CASSGGSGDTGELFF,TGTGCCAGCAGTGGCGGGAGCGGGGACACCGGGGAGCTGTTTTTT
TRBJ2-2,-,TRBV6-1,-,CASTVLGDAGELFF,TGTGCCAGCACGGTTTTGGGAGACGCCGGGGAGCTGTTTTTT
TRBJ2-7,TRBD2,TRBV4-1,few,CASSQDPTSGSYEQYF,TGCGCCAGCAGCCAAGATCCCACTAGCGGGAGTTACGAGCAGTACTTC
TRBJ2-3,TRBD1,TRBV7-9,-,CASRQAGGLSTDTQYF,TGTGCCAGCAGACAAGCAGGGGGTCTTTCCACAGATACGCAGTATTTT
TRBJ2-5,-,TRBV2,-,CASHVLTGQETQYF,TGTGCCAGCCATGTCCTGACTGGACAAGAGACCCAGTACTTC
TRBJ2-3,-,TRBV7-2,-,CASSSSNTDTQYF,TGTGCCAGCAGTTCGAGCAACACAGATACGCAGTATTTT
TRBJ2-5,-,TRBV12-5,-,CASGLSHPGIQYF,TGTGCTAGTGGTTTGTCTCACCCGGGAATCCAGTACTTC
TRBJ2-7,TRBD1,TRBV6-1,-,CASSRDRDYEQYF,TGTGCCAGCAGTCGGGACAGAGACTACGAGCAGTACTTC
TRBJ1-3,TRBD1,TRBV7-9,-,CASSPRAQGTSKNIIYF,TGTGCCAGCAGCCCGAGGGCACAGGGGACTTCGAAAAACATCATATATTTT
TRBJ2-3,-,TRBV7-9,-,CASSLVGGPTDTQYF,TGTGCCAGCAGCTTAGTGGGGGGACCCACAGATACGCAGTATTTT
TRBJ1-2,-,TRBV29-1,few,CSVKSGVFFYTF,TGCAGCGTTAAATCAGGAGTCTTTTTCTACACCTTC
TRBJ1-4,TRBD1,TRBV7-9,-,CASSLDRAGRVKLFF,TGTGCCAGCAGCTTGGACAGGGCCGGGCGTGTAAAACTGTTTTTT
TRBJ2-7,-,TRBV20-1,-,CSAAGDEQYF,TGCAGTGCTGCAGGGGACGAGCAGTACTTC
TRBJ2-4,TRBD2,TRBV28,-,CASSPLAGANIQYF,TGTGCCAGCAGTCCCCTAGCGGGAGCTAACATTCAGTACTTC
TRBJ1-3,-,TRBV18,-,CASSDTGYSGNTIYF,TGTGCCAGCTCCGACACAGGGTACTCTGGAAACACCATATATTTT
TRBJ2-3,-,TRBV29-1,-,CSVPGRNAGEVTQYF,TGCAGCGTGCCCGGTCGGAACGCCGGGGAAGTGACGCAGTATTTT
TRBJ1-2,-,TRBV19,once,CASSMGVGRPYGYTF,TGTGCCAGTAGTATGGGGGTAGGCCGCCCCTATGGCTACACCTTC
TRBJ2-5,-,TRBV25-1,few,CASSELGRELETQYF,TGTGCCAGCAGTGAGCTCGGACGGGAACTAGAGACCCAGTACTTC
TRBJ2-7,-,TRBV7-2,-,CASSLAGNWLEQYF,TGTGCCAGCAGCTTGGCTGGGAATTGGCTCGAGCAGTACTTC
TRBJ2-5,-,TRBV11-3,once,CASSYYAQETQYF,TGTGCCAGCAGCTACTATGCACAAGAGACCCAGTACTTC
TRBJ2-3,-,TRBV2,-,CASRPNTDTQYF,TGTGCCAGCAGACCTAACACAGATACGCAGTATTTT
TRBJ2-4,-,TRBV10-2,-,CASSRRGAKNIQYF,TGCGCCAGCAGCCGGAGAGGGGCCAAAAACATTCAGTACTTC
TRBJ2-2,-,TRBV11-2,-,CASSLVGGVGELFF,TGTGCCAGCAGCTTAGTAGGTGGGGTAGGGGAGCTGTTTTTT
TRBJ2-7,-,TRBV5-5,-,CASLEYAESSYEQYF,TGTGCCAGCTTGGAGTACGCGGAAAGCTCCTACGAGCAGTACTTC
TRBJ1-3,-,TRBV5-5,-,CASSFFGNTIYF,TGTGCCAGCAGCTTTTTTGGAAACACCATATATTTT
TRBJ2-4,TRBD2,TRBV19,-,CASSSRTSGTKNIQYF,TGTGCCAGTAGTTCCCGGACTAGCGGGACCAAAAACATTCAGTACTTC
TRBJ1-2,-,TRBV7-8,-,CASSSPLGYGYTF,TGTGCCAGCAGCTCACCTTTAGGCTATGGCTACACCTTC
TRBJ1-4,-,TRBV15,-,CATSPQKGKLFF,TGTGCCACCAGCCCCCAAAAGGGAAAACTGTTTTTT
TRBJ2-3,-,TRBV5-1,-,CASSPRSAGTDTQYF,TGCGCCAGCAGCCCCCGTAGCGCGGGGACAGATACGCAGTATTTT
TRBJ1-4,-,TRBV11-2,-,CASSSSRYSPLFF,TGTGCCAGCAGCTCGAGTAGGTACTCCCCTCTGTTTTTT
TRBJ1-5,-,TRBV6-1,-,CASSTGTRADQPQHF,TGTGCCAGCAGCACCGGGACACGGGCTGATCAGCCCCAGCATTTT
TRBJ1-5,-,TRBV7-2,-,CASSLDLRINQPQHF,TGTGCCAGCAGCTTAGACTTACGTATCAATCAGCCCCAGCATTTT
TRBJ2-4,-,TRBV28,-,CASSTQGQSSAKNIQYF,TGTGCCAGCAGTACTCAGGGCCAGAGTTCGGCCAAAAACATTCAGTACTTC
TRBJ2-3,-,TRBV19,-,CASSSRAADTQYF,TGTGCCAGTAGTAGCAGGGCGGCAGATACGCAGTATTTT
TRBJ2-5,-,TRBV29-1,-,CSATGDLNQETQYF,TGCAGCGCTACAGGGGACTTAAACCAAGAGACCCAGTACTTC
TRBJ1-2,-,TRBV28,-,CASSFAGYGYTF,TGTGCCAGCAGTTTCGCGGGGTATGGCTACACCTTC
TRBJ2-5,TRBD1,TRBV9,-,CASSVDRGGETQYF,TGTGCCAGCAGCGTGGACAGGGGTGGAGAGACCCAGTACTTC
TRBJ1-2,-,TRBV5-6,-,CASSSPGRGGYTF,TGTGCCAGCAGCTCCCCTGGTAGGGGAGGCTACACCTTC
TRBJ1-4,TRBD1,TRBV18,-,CASSPGQGNEKLFF,TGTGCCAGCTCACCGGGACAGGGAAATGAAAAACTGTTTTTT
TRBJ2-5,TRBD2,TRBV18,-,CASSPGLAETQYF,TGTGCCAGCTCCCCGGGACTAGCAGAGACCCAGTACTTC
TRBJ2-1,-,TRBV20-1,-,CSATSDNEQFF,TGCAGTGCTACCAGCGACAATGAGCAGTTCTTC
TRBJ2-5,TRBD2,TRBV9,-,CASSERLAGEETQYF,TGTGCCAGCAGCGAGCGACTAGCGGGAGAAGAGACCCAGTACTTC
TRBJ2-6,TRBD2,TRBV5-4,-,CASSLAGRINSGANVLTF,TGTGCCAGCAGCTTGGCCGGGAGGATCAACTCTGGGGCCAACGTCCTGACTTTC
TRBJ2-3,TRBD2,TRBV5-1,-,CASSGGTSGSSDTQYF,TGCGCCAGCAGCGGCGGGACTAGCGGGAGTTCAGATACGCAGTATTTT
TRBJ2-7,TRBD2,TRBV4-3,-,CASSQARGGYEQYF,TGCGCCAGCAGCCAAGCTCGGGGGGGCTACGAGCAGTACTTC
TRBJ2-7,-,TRBV4-3,-,CASSRDQGYEQYF,TGCGCCAGCAGCCGGGACCAGGGGTACGAGCAGTACTTC
TRBJ1-2,-,TRBV9,-,CASSVEGRFAGYTF,TGTGCCAGCAGCGTAGAGGGGAGGTTTGCTGGCTACACCTTC
TRBJ2-7,-,TRBV7-7,-,CASRPIDFLGGYEQYF,TGTGCCAGCAGACCTATAGACTTTCTGGGGGGCTACGAGCAGTACTTC
TRBJ1-3,-,TRBV7-2,-,CASSLVGFSGNTIYF,TGTGCCAGCAGCTTAGTAGGGTTCTCTGGAAACACCATATATTTT
TRBJ1-2,-,TRBV6-1,-,CASSEAGTDRGYTF,TGTGCCAGCAGTGAAGCGGGGACGGATCGAGGCTACACCTTC
TRBJ1-2,TRBD1,TRBV19,few,CASSIGTGAYGYTF,TGTGCCAGTAGTATAGGGACAGGGGCCTATGGCTACACCTTC
TRBJ2-7,-,TRBV7-8,-,CASKGPTLGEQYF,TGTGCCAGCAAAGGACCCACTTTGGGCGAGCAGTACTTC
TRBJ2-7,-,TRBV6-1,-,CASSERVSEQYF,TGTGCCAGCAGTGAAAGGGTATCCGAGCAGTACTTC
TRBJ2-3,TRBD2,TRBV2,once,CASSEAGGSTDTQYF,TGTGCCAGCAGTGAAGCGGGAGGGAGCACAGATACGCAGTATTTT
TRBJ2-1,TRBD1,TRBV27,-,CASSFWDRSNEQFF,TGTGCCAGCAGTTTCTGGGACAGGTCCAATGAGCAGTTCTTC
TRBJ1-4,-,TRBV30,-,CAWSGGTVPNEKLFF,TGTGCCTGGAGTGGGGGGACCGTCCCGAATGAAAAACTGTTTTTT